The T cell receptor beta chain described here comes from a study of blood T cell repertoires in COVID-19. For the study at large: COVID-19 samples collected from the United States, Italy and Spain covered acute and convalescent phases. PBMCs, B-cell-depleted T cells, or T cells were the source of the cDNA or gDNA that made up the material.

Source study methods: By means of reference gene primer amplification, nucleated cell counts were estimated. Generated by immunoSEQ multiplex PCR, the TCRdb table keeps only in-frame clones and is missing some. V, J and clone size derive from that table, while D and trimming were established from the DNA sequence. This table holds about 310,000 clones, 90% found once. Material: peripheral blood. This clonotype was obtained from a woman in her thirties or forties with COVID-19, enrolled during active disease.

CDR3 residues: CASSPLGQGLNEAFF. CDR3 in DNA: TGTGCCAGCTCACCTCTGGGACAGGGGCTTAATGAAGCTTTCTTT. The chain has TRBV18 and TRBJ1-1; TRBD1 matches at 10 bases. V was pared by 3 bases and J by 7 bases, with 8 bases of the junction left unmatched. Germline values: CDR1 KGHSH, CDR2 LQKENI. The CDR3 runs 15 residues.